This TCR beta chain originates from a study of blood T cells in healthy people across ages. A second roughly 6 to 12 cycle PCR used barcoded and J-beta primers. TCRdb reprocessed the 5' RACE reads via MiXCR and lists one record per CDR3 protein. The sample consists of over 700,000 distinct CDR3 sequences, 20% to 25% of them appearing once. These data also featured in a second study, about T cells of mothers and their children.

Sequencing was carried out using blood. This TCR was recovered from a boy aged 5-17 years in good health.

This CDR3 is CASSQDGTDRAAEKLFF. As DNA, the CDR3 is TGTGCCAGCAGCCAAGATGGGACAGACAGAGCAGCGGAAAAACTGTTTTTT. The chain recombines TRBV4-2 with TRBJ1-4; 7 bases fit TRBD1. The V and J ends lost 0 bases and 8 bases, in that order; junction bases with no gene match: 12. CDR1 and CDR2 (germline): LGHNA, YNFKEQ. CDR3 length: 17 amino acids.